This TCR beta chain was retrieved from a study of T cell repertoires in cytomegalovirus infection. Study details: Well-studied HLA-B-restricted epitopes and recently identified HLA-C-restricted epitopes of CMV were both used in the study. Matching HLA type, along with CMV infection, was indicated by public TCR beta signatures.

To note about this clonotype: Its antigen is still unknown.

TCRdb ran MiXCR on the reads and lists one entry per CDR3 protein. The sample holds 680,000 or so distinct CDR3 sequences, around a third seen once. Notes on the study in general: Frequencies of public TCR beta families were cumulated, and this identified carriers of CMV plus the relevant HLA. HLA-C-restricted TCR beta clonotypes specific for CMV led the ex vivo response.

Per the germline V gene, CDR1 is LGHNA and CDR2 is YSLEER. CDR3 length: 16 amino acids. V was shortened by 0 bases and J by 0 bases, with 12 bases between the two germline ends. This rearrangement joins TRBV4-3 to TRBJ2-7; D remains unclear. This TCR derives from a human donor in good health (CMV status not recorded). Some clones in this sample may be carry-over from other donors' samples. The sequences come from cultured PBMCs, collected from culture after CMV antigen stimulation. CDR3 loop: CASSQDPGTSSYEQYF. CDR3 bases: TGCGCCAGCAGCCAAGATCCAGGCACCTCCTCCTACGAGCAGTACTTC.